This TCR beta chain comes out of a study of blood T cell repertoires in COVID-19. The overall study: COVID-19 samples, acute and convalescent, were from the United States, Italy and Spain. T cells, B-cell-depleted T cells, or PBMCs provided the cDNA or gDNA that served as material.

Germline values: CDR1 MNHEY, CDR2 SMNVEV (reference sequence). The CDR3 is 13 residues long. Trimming took 3 bases from V and 0 from J, leaving 5 bases between them. Seattle's cohort entered during active infection and was followed longitudinally. Original methodology: From reference gene primer amplification, estimates of nucleated cell counts were derived. Libraries were prepared by immunoSEQ multiplex PCR; TCRdb keeps only in-frame clonotypes and omits some of them. For V, J and clone size, that table is used; D and trimming come from the DNA. The sample has around 190,000 clones, about 80% seen once; the top ten hold roughly 8%.

The chain is built from TRBV27 and TRBJ1-1; D uncertain. This receptor was taken from a woman aged 55-75 years with COVID-19, enrolled during active disease. Material for sequencing was peripheral blood. The CDR3 is CASSFSVNTEAFF. CDR3 nucleotide sequence: TGTGCCAGCAGTTTTTCTGTGAACACTGAAGCTTTCTTT.